This T cell receptor (beta chain) was observed in a study of blood T cells in healthy people across ages (dated by TCRdb to about 2015). Regarding the research as a whole: In model experiments, roughly one uniquely barcoded TCR beta cDNA molecule per two T cells was captured by template switching. To track age-related changes in TCR beta repertoire diversity, the study relied on deep sequencing normalized with unique cDNA molecular identifiers. The donors were split into four age groups: young (average around 15 years), middle-aged (around 37), aged (62) and long-lived (more than 80). To avoid experimental bias, donors of different ages were distributed randomly across sequencing lanes. The study analyzed two additional independent replicas of 1 million unique cDNA reads from the same blood draw for two donors, one aged 18 to 29 and one aged 80 or older. Broad study findings and their caveats: Observed TCR beta diversity correlated strongly with the percentage of naive T cells measured by flow cytometry. Because donor CMV infection status was unknown, age-related changes in expanded clonotypes were potentially confounded. Compared with the aged group, the long-lived group had more naive CD4+ T cells, fewer expanded clones and increased TCR diversity, suggesting age selection. Bulk unsorted PBMC profiling prevented conclusive comparison of naive and antigen-experienced compartments. Observed TCR beta diversity per million T cells fell roughly linearly with age, and a significant reduction was already apparent by age around 40. Estimates of total diversity from one million sequenced T cells were regarded as lower bounds and underestimates.

Donors were around 37 systemically healthy Caucasian individuals from Russia aged roughly 6 to 90 years. Each donor gave 8 to 10 milliliters of peripheral blood, drawn into EDTA-treated Vacutainer tubes. Ficoll-Paque density-gradient centrifugation was used to isolate PBMCs, with at least 7 million per sample. Trizol reagent was used to extract total RNA from PBMCs, with at least 6 micrograms per sample. The percentages of naive CD45RAhigh/CD27high T cells were determined by flow cytometry on a PBMC aliquot from every donor. Counted from cysteine to phenylalanine, this CDR3 has 15 amino acids. The read is trimmed to its CDR3 DNA, 45 bases read in frame from base 1. Based on the germline V gene, the CDR1 and CDR2 sequences are MNHEY and SVGAGI. V is pruned by 4 bases and J by 5 bases, leaving 7 bases of the junction without a gene match. As concerns this clonotype: The specificity of this receptor is unknown. No much larger clone exists at a distance of one base, and base qualities are not known.

The library relied on 5' RACE. Data came from an Illumina HiSeq 2500. A second PCR of about 6 to 12 cycles was run with a J-beta primer mix and a sample-barcoded 5' primer. A unique molecular identifier was introduced onto each TCR beta cDNA molecule by a template-switch 5' adaptor carrying 12 random nucleotides. Each sample yielded at least 3 million CDR3-containing paired-end reads. First-strand cDNA was synthesized from all RNA with the Mint cDNA synthesis kit, primed by a TRBC-specific oligonucleotide. Following uracil-DNA glycosylase treatment, a first 18-cycle PCR with universal primers M1SS and BC2_uni_R was performed on all cDNA. In the paper's pipeline: For normalization, 1 million high-quality reads, each with a distinct molecular identifier, were randomly selected from each sample. Instead of being binned into consensus sequences, reads that shared molecular identifiers were thrown out. MiTCR, set to a Q25 quality threshold and the strictest error-elimination algorithm, was used for CDR3 identification, clonotype clustering and error correction. Lower-bound total TCR beta diversity was estimated with a nonparametric unseen species model using Euler transformation. TCRdb cleaned the public reads at Q25 with fastp, built clones with MiXCR and kept in-frame beta chains. Rows matching on CDR3 protein sequence are summarized as one entry with the most common DNA and genes. TCRdb's processing, not the study's, gives the V and J calls here. Within this sample are around 800,000 distinct CDR3 sequences, with around 68% of them counted one time only. The ten largest clones capture 28% of the sample.

The sequenced sample was blood. The receptor's source is a man aged 30 to 39 in good health. The chain joins TRBV6-5 to TRBJ2-1; 8 central nucleotides agree with TRBD1. The DNA sequence reads TGTGCCAGCAGTTCGGACAGGGTGGACCACAATGAGCAGTTCTTC. This yields the protein CASSSDRVDHNEQFF.